One sample yielded the 13 T cell receptor beta chains listed below, sequenced in a study of vaccination and CD4 T cells after COVID-19 (dated by TCRdb to between 2021 and 2023). The treatment or condition tag for this specimen amounts to: roughly nine-day PBMC culture with coronavirus spike peptide pools or control peptides (ViraFEST assay). Their specific antigens are unknown. Receptor libraries were prepared by PCR. These reads were obtained on an Illumina iSeq 100. At the Johns Hopkins FTIC core, DNA from the cultured CD4+ T cells underwent TCR sequencing with the Oncomine TCR Beta short-read assay. The raw public reads went through TCRdb reprocessing: fastp at Q25, MiXCR clone calling, in-frame beta chains kept. Each entry merges the rows of one CDR3 protein and shows their most common DNA and genes. This sample gives more than 9,500 distinct CDR3 sequences in total; 55% to 65% of them show up just once. Jointly, the top ten make up over 10% of the sample.

Source material: CD4+ T cells from blood, cultured in vitro. The source of these receptors is a human donor who had recovered from COVID-19.

The rearrangement links TRBV9 to TRBJ2-3; D is undetermined. Per the germline V gene, CDR1 is SGDLS and CDR2 is YYNGEE. This CDR3 is 12 amino acids long. Trimming stripped 1 base from V and 5 bases from J, with 5 bases between. The DNA for the CDR3 is TGTGCCAGCAGCGTATATGGAGATACGCAGTATTTT. Residues: CASSVYGDTQYF.

The gene calls are TRBV20-1 and TRBJ1-2; 8 nucleotides line up with TRBD1. V was clipped by 3 bases and J by 5 bases; unmatched bases: 8. Germline values: CDR1 DFQATT, CDR2 SNEGSKA (reference sequence). The CDR3 has 14 residues. The CDR3 nucleotides are TGCAGTGCTAGCCTTGACAGGGGACGGTATGGCTACACCTTC. It codes for CSASLDRGRYGYTF.

This clonotype showed up just a few times. The rearrangement joins TRBV27 to TRBJ1-5, with 9 bases fitting TRBD1. Germline V CDR1 and CDR2: MNHEY, SMNVEV (reference sequence). The length of the CDR3 is 15 residues. Trimming at V came to 6 bases and at J to 0 bases, leaving 3 bases not matched to a gene. The chain's CDR3 is CASRVQGASNQPQHF. In nucleotides, the CDR3 is TGTGCCAGCAGAGTACAGGGGGCTAGCAATCAGCCCCAGCATTTT.

The chain is built from TRBV6-2 or TRBV6-3 and TRBJ1-1; no reliable D call. The CDR3 runs to 15 residues. The V and J ends lost 6 bases and 1 base respectively, with 15 bases between them. CDR1 is MNHEY and CDR2 is SVGEGT in the germline V gene. The CDR3 sequence is CASRHRSRRNTEAFF. CDR3 in DNA: TGTGCCAGCAGACATAGGAGCAGGAGGAACACTGAAGCTTTCTTT.

This chain connects TRBV10-3 to TRBJ2-3; 9 positions match TRBD2. The length of the CDR3 is 15 residues. The V gene's germline CDR1 is ENHRY and CDR2 SYGVKD. Trimming removed 10 bases from V and 4 bases from J; junction bases left unmatched: 12. DNA of the CDR3: TGTGCCACCCGGGGGAGCGGGGGGAGCGCAGATACGCAGTATTTT. This gives the protein CATRGSGGSADTQYF.

Written as DNA, the CDR3 is TGCAGTGCTAGGGTGGGGGGACTGAAGTCACCCCTCCACTTT. Its protein product is CSARVGGLKSPLHF. The genes are TRBV20-1 and TRBJ1-6; D may be TRBD1 (5 bases). The ends were cut back, 3 bases at V and 10 bases at J, with 16 bases in the middle. The CDR3 has 14 amino acids. The germline CDR1 and CDR2 sequences are DFQATT and SNEGSKA (reference sequence).

The CDR3 reads CSARVAGEVADTQYF. In DNA, the CDR3 is TGCAGTGCTAGAGTAGCGGGAGAGGTTGCAGATACGCAGTATTTT. The J gene is TRBJ2-3, the V gene TRBV20-1, with 9 bases identical to TRBD2. Per germline, CDR1 DFQATT and CDR2 SNEGSKA (reference sequence). J lost 4 bases, V lost 1 base, and 6 bases had no gene match. The CDR3 has 15 residues.

The chain has TRBV4-1 and TRBJ1-1; maybe TRBD1 (6 bases). Germline CDR1 and CDR2: MGHRA and YSYEKL. This CDR3 comprises 16 residues. The ends were cut back, 0 bases at V and 1 base at J, with 12 bases in the middle. CDR3 amino acids: CASSQEWGAGNTEAFF. CDR3 nucleotides: TGCGCCAGCAGCCAAGAATGGGGGGCGGGGAACACTGAAGCTTTCTTT.

Comments on this clonotype: This is likely a read error, given that the CDR3 carries no conserved phenylalanine or tryptophan at its end. The V and J genes are TRBV7-2 and TRBJ1-1, with no clear D. Trimming removed 4 bases at V and 11 bases at J, with 17 bases between. This CDR3 spans 13 amino acids. CDR1 and CDR2 (germline): SGHTA, FQGNSA. In nucleotides, the CDR3 is TGTGCCAGCAGCTCCGACCTGAGGCTTTGGGCTTTCATT. Translation: CASSSDLRLWAFI.

The genes are TRBV19 and TRBJ1-5, with D unclear. Between the trimmed V and J ends, which lost 5 bases and 1 base, there was a span of 9 bases. The CDR3 is made up of 14 amino acids. Per the germline V gene, CDR1 is LNHDA and CDR2 is SQIVND (reference sequence). The CDR3 spells CASSFWASNQPQHF. The DNA of the CDR3 is TGTGCCAGTAGTTTCTGGGCGAGCAATCAGCCCCAGCATTTT.

This clonotype was recorded a few times. V and J are TRBV27 and TRBJ2-1; weak D call: TRBD2 (6 bases). Germline CDR1 and CDR2: MNHEY and SMNVEV (reference sequence). Trimming left V 4 bases short and J 4 bases short, with 8 bases between. The CDR3 is 13 residues long. CDR3 residues: CASSWDWYNEQFF. The CDR3 DNA follows: TGTGCCAGCAGTTGGGACTGGTACAATGAGCAGTTCTTC.

This chain connects TRBV6-2 or TRBV6-3 to TRBJ2-2; D might be TRBD2 (6 bases). With 0 bases removed from V and 5 bases from J, the gap between germline ends came to 13 bases. CDR1 and CDR2 (germline): MNHEY, SVGEGT. The CDR3 sequence is 16 residues long. This CDR3 reads CASSYSIGGWTGELFF. The CDR3 DNA reads as TGTGCCAGCAGTTACTCGATCGGGGGATGGACCGGGGAGCTGTTTTTT.

The chain links TRBV10-3 to TRBJ2-6, with 10 bases that match TRBD2. Germline V gene lookup returns CDR1 ENHRY and CDR2 SYGVKD. V trimming: 6 bases; J trimming: 2 bases; junction bases outside the gene matches: 25. The CDR3 contains 23 residues. CDR3 in amino acids: CAISHRARLAGEVGGAGANVLTF. CDR3 DNA sequence: TGTGCCATCAGCCACCGGGCTCGGCTAGCGGGAGAAGTCGGGGGGGCTGGGGCCAACGTCCTGACTTTC.